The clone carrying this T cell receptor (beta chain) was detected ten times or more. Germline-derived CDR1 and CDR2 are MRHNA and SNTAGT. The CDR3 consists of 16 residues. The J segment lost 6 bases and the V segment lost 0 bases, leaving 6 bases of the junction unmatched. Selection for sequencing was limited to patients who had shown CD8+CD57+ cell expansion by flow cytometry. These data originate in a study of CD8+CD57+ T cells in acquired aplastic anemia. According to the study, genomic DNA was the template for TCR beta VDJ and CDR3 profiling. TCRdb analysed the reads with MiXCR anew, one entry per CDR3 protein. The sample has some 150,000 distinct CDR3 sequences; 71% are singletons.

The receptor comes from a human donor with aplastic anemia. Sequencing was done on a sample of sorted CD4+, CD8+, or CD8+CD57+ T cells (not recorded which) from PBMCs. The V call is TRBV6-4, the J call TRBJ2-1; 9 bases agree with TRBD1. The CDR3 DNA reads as TGTGCCAGCAGTGACTCTCAGGGACAGGGCAGCAATGAGCAGTTCTTC. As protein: CASSDSQGQGSNEQFF.